The 32 T cell receptor beta chains in this list originate from one sample, sequenced in a study of chemoradiotherapy in HPV16-positive cancers. Libraries were prepared by immunoSEQ multiplex PCR; TCRdb keeps only in-frame clonotypes and omits some of them. The sample has a few thousand clones, approximately 78% seen once. The source was tumor tissue, collected from a patient who underwent chemoradiotherapy. The receptor set was obtained from a human donor with HPV-associated anogenital cancer.

The CDR3 protein is CASSNLAGEQFF. The CDR3 coding sequence is TGTGCCAGCAGCAATCTCGCTGGTGAGCAGTTCTTC. The chain uses TRBV7-2 and TRBJ2-1; D is uncertain. The CDR3 contains 12 residues. The V gene lost 5 bases and the J gene lost 9 bases, with 11 bases spanning the gap. Germline loops: CDR1 SGHTA, CDR2 FQGNSA.

This clone was seen only a few times. This sequence joins TRBV2 and TRBJ2-7, with a possible D match to TRBD2 (6 bases). Per the germline V gene, CDR1 is SNHLY and CDR2 is FYNNEI. V shed 6 bases and J shed 7 bases, with 16 bases lying between them. The CDR3 has 13 residues. The CDR3 here is CASREGLEGEQYF. DNA for the CDR3: TGTGCCAGCAGGGAGGGTCTGGAGGGTGAGCAGTACTTC.

J is TRBJ1-2 and V is TRBV18; D not resolved. V was trimmed by 3 bases and J by 1 base, leaving 9 bases between them. CDR1 and CDR2 from the germline V gene are KGHSH and LQKENI. The CDR3 extends over 14 amino acids. The CDR3 DNA follows: TGTGCCAGCTCACCGGAGCGGAATAACTATGGCTACACCTTC. It yields the protein CASSPERNNYGYTF.

The rearrangement uses TRBV7-6 and TRBJ2-7; the D gene is possibly TRBD2 (6 bases). Trimming cost V 1 base and J 4 bases, with 11 bases left between them. This CDR3 contains 14 residues. CDR1 is SGHVS, CDR2 FNYEAQ, per germline. The CDR3 DNA is TGTGCCAGCAGCTTAGAGGAGGGTTCGTACGAGCAGTACTTC. Protein sequence: CASSLEEGSYEQYF.

The chain employs TRBV4-1 and TRBJ2-1; 10 positions match TRBD1. The CDR3 covers 19 residues. The V and J ends lost 2 bases and 1 base, in that order; junction bases with no gene match: 11. The germline V gene encodes CDR1 MGHRA and CDR2 YSYEKL. The CDR3 DNA is TGCGCCAGCAGCCAAAAACCCTCCGGGACAGGGGTTTCCTACAATGAGCAGTTCTTC. This codes for CASSQKPSGTGVSYNEQFF.

This chain links TRBV11-2 with TRBJ1-2; 8 positions agree with TRBD1. V was pared by 5 bases and J by 3 bases, with 2 bases of the junction left unmatched. Germline V lookup: CDR1 SGHAT, CDR2 FQNNGV. This CDR3 spans 13 amino acids. The CDR3 is CASSPGQDYGYTF. CDR3 in DNA: TGTGCCAGCAGCCCGGGACAGGACTATGGCTACACCTTC.

CDR3 protein: CASSVRTSGDNEQFF. CDR3 sequence (DNA): TGTGCCAGCAGCGTACGGACTAGCGGGGACAATGAGCAGTTCTTC. The chain combines TRBV27 with TRBJ2-1, with 12 bases aligning to TRBD2. Germline V gives CDR1 MNHEY, CDR2 SMNVEV (reference sequence). The V segment lost 6 bases and the J segment 5 bases; nucleotides outside the gene matches: 5. This CDR3 region has 15 residues.

This clone was seen more than once but under ten times. The chain carries TRBV5-4 and TRBJ1-1; D may be TRBD1 (6 bases). Trimming took off 0 bases at V and 5 bases at J, with 14 bases between the two ends. The CDR3 is made up of 15 amino acids. CDR1 is SGHNT and CDR2 is YYREEE in the germline V gene (reference sequence). CDR3 nucleotides: TGTGCCAGCAGCTTGGAGGGGGGGATGGGAACTGAAGCTTTCTTT. As protein: CASSLEGGMGTEAFF. Full variable domain (outside the CDR3, taken from reference TRBV5-4 and TRBJ1-1): ETGVTQSPTHLIKTRGQQVTLRCSSQSGHNTVSWYQQALGQGPQFIFQYYREEENGRGNFPPRFSGLQFPNYSSELNVNALELDDSALYLCASSLEGGMGTEAFFGQGTRLTVV.

The chain carries TRBV5-4 and TRBJ2-1; 8 bases match TRBD2. Germline CDR1 and CDR2: SGHNT and YYREEE (reference sequence). Unmatched junction bases numbered 4, after V lost 1 base and J lost 4 bases. The CDR3 sequence is 15 residues long. This CDR3 is CASSLPLAGYNEQFF. The CDR3 DNA reads as TGTGCCAGCAGCTTGCCGCTAGCGGGTTACAATGAGCAGTTCTTC.

This clone was found once. At one of its ends the junction is not consistent with the germline gene, which may arise from a read error. The J gene is TRBJ2-3, the V gene TRBV6-6, with D unresolved. This CDR3 region has 12 residues. The V gene's germline CDR1 is MNHNY and CDR2 SVGAGI (reference sequence). CDR3 DNA: TGTGCCGGCAGTGAGCTAACAGATACGCAGTATTTT. It encodes CAGSELTDTQYF.

The chain has TRBV5-4 and TRBJ2-7; 8 bases line up with TRBD1. The V gene's germline CDR1 is SGHNT and CDR2 YYREEE (reference sequence). The CDR3 is 15 residues long. The junction had 9 bases not matched to a gene; V was cut back by 4 bases and J by 3 bases. CDR3 sequence (DNA): TGTGCCAGCAGCCCAGGACAGGGCCAATTCTACGAGCAGTACTTC. Amino acids: CASSPGQGQFYEQYF.

The V and J genes are TRBV19 and TRBJ2-5; D remains ambiguous. The J call may be in error: the DNA end matches TRBJ2-7 better. The germline CDR1 and CDR2 sequences are LNHDA and SQIVND (reference sequence). This CDR3 has 12 amino acids. CDR3 sequence: CASSWGTYEQYF. The DNA of the CDR3 is TGTGCCAGTAGCTGGGGAACCTACGAGCAGTACTTC.

The V gene is TRBV28, the J gene TRBJ1-6, with 8 bases that match TRBD1. The germline CDR1 and CDR2 sequences are MDHEN and SYDVKM. V dropped 7 bases and J dropped 6; count of bases not matched to a gene: 5. The CDR3 is 14 amino acids. Here the CDR3 reads CASTPDRANSPLHF. In DNA, the CDR3 is TGTGCCAGCACCCCGGACAGGGCTAATTCACCCCTCCACTTT.

The rearrangement links TRBV27 to TRBJ2-2; possible D gene TRBD1, 5 bases. The V gene's germline CDR1 is MNHEY and CDR2 SMNVEV (reference sequence). V lost 7 bases, J lost 3 bases, and 9 bases lay in between. This CDR3 has 13 residues. In DNA, the CDR3 is TGTGCCAGCATTGGGGCAGACACCGGGGAGCTGTTTTTT. Protein: CASIGADTGELFF.

V is TRBV6-6 and J is TRBJ1-2, with 7 bases aligning to TRBD1. The CDR3 consists of 13 residues. CDR1 and CDR2 from the germline V gene are MNHNY and SVGAGI (reference sequence). Trimming took 8 bases from V and 6 from J; bases not matched to a gene: 9. The CDR3 spells CASVKGTVNGYTF. CDR3 DNA: TGTGCCAGCGTGAAAGGGACAGTAAATGGCTACACCTTC.

The chain carries TRBV4-3 and TRBJ2-5; 12 nucleotides align to TRBD2. This CDR3 comprises 17 residues. The J segment lost 5 bases and the V segment lost 0 bases, leaving 7 bases of the junction unmatched. CDR1 is LGHNA and CDR2 is YSLEER in the germline V gene. The CDR3 is CASSQDPASGGAETQYF. CDR3 DNA sequence: TGCGCCAGCAGCCAAGACCCGGCTAGCGGGGGGGCCGAGACCCAGTACTTC.

The V call is TRBV7-9, the J call TRBJ1-4; maybe TRBD1 (5 bases). CDR1 is SEHNR and CDR2 is FQNEAQ in the germline V gene (reference sequence). The CDR3 consists of 15 residues. Trimming stripped 5 bases from V and 7 bases from J, with 17 bases between. The CDR3 nucleotides are TGTGCCAGCAGCCCCGCCGGGGCCTCTTTTGAAAAACTGTTTTTT. Its translation: CASSPAGASFEKLFF.

The chain recombines TRBV5-1 with TRBJ1-2; weak D call: TRBD1 (6 bases). The CDR3 has 16 residues. Trimming shortened V by 0 bases and J by 4 bases, and 16 bases separated the two germline ends. Germline CDR1 reads SGHRS; CDR2 reads YFSETQ. In DNA, the CDR3 is TGCGCCAGCAGCTTGGAGGGCAGGGGATATTCCTATGGCTACACCTTC. Amino acids: CASSLEGRGYSYGYTF.

The table lists this clone with a few counts. The V gene is TRBV4-1, the J gene TRBJ1-5; D not resolved. This CDR3 comprises 18 residues. The V end was cut by 0 bases, the J end by 0 bases, with 15 bases between. Germline assignment: CDR1 MGHRA and CDR2 YSYEKL. The CDR3 sequence is CASSQDLSGSYSNQPQHF. The CDR3 coding sequence is TGCGCCAGCAGCCAAGATTTGTCAGGCAGTTATAGCAATCAGCCCCAGCATTTT.

This chain links TRBV7-3 with TRBJ2-7; D remains unclear. Between the trimmed V and J ends, which lost 4 bases and 1 base, there was a span of 17 bases. Germline V lookup: CDR1 SGHTA, CDR2 FQGTGA. The CDR3 has 16 amino acids. The CDR3 reads CASSSPGFYGSYEQYF. Written as DNA, the CDR3 is TGTGCCAGCAGCTCCCCCGGCTTTTACGGTTCCTACGAGCAGTACTTC.

The chain uses TRBV7-9 and TRBJ2-5; possibly TRBD1 for D (6 bases). The germline CDR1 and CDR2 sequences are SEHNR and FQNEAQ (reference sequence). The CDR3 loop spans 13 amino acids. The ends were cut back, 6 bases at V and 5 bases at J, with 13 bases in the middle. CDR3 residues: CASRPGAGETQYF. CDR3 in DNA: TGTGCCAGCAGACCAGGGGCAGGGGAGACCCAGTACTTC.

The chain joins TRBV6-6 to TRBJ1-2; maybe TRBD1 (6 bases). The V end was cut by 7 bases, the J end by 5 bases, with 11 bases between. The CDR3 contains 12 residues. CDR1 is MNHNY and CDR2 is SVGAGI in the germline V gene (reference sequence). Here the CDR3 DNA reads TGTGCCAGCACTATTGGACAGTATGGCTACACCTTC. Translating gives CASTIGQYGYTF.

CDR3 sequence: CASSPKTGMVAGELFF. CDR3 DNA sequence: TGTGCCAGTAGTCCCAAGACAGGGATGGTCGCCGGGGAGCTGTTTTTT. This chain joins TRBV19 and TRBJ2-2; 7 bases are shared with TRBD1. The V gene end was trimmed by 5 bases and the J gene end by 6 bases; junction bases not matched to a gene: 12. Germline CDR1 and CDR2: LNHDA and SQIVND (reference sequence). The CDR3 consists of 16 residues.

This clone was found a few times. One end of the junction varies from germline; a read error may be responsible. The rearrangement joins TRBV7-7 to TRBJ2-3, with D tentatively TRBD2 (6 bases). The CDR3 is made up of 15 amino acids. CDR1 is SSHAT and CDR2 is FNYEAQ in the germline V gene (reference sequence). The CDR3 DNA is TGTGCTAGCAGCTGGGGACTCCAAAGCACAGATACGCAGTATTTT. Its protein is CASSWGLQSTDTQYF.

V gene TRBV9 combines with J gene TRBJ1-3; the D is unclear. The CDR3 runs to 14 residues. V was clipped by 0 bases and J by 2 bases, with 6 bases between them. Germline V gene lookup returns CDR1 SGDLS and CDR2 YYNGEE. The CDR3 spells CASSVARAGNTIYF. The CDR3 coding sequence is TGTGCCAGCAGCGTAGCAAGGGCTGGAAACACCATATATTTT.

This sequence joins TRBV30 and TRBJ2-7; D is uncertain. Germline values: CDR1 GTSNPN, CDR2 SVGIG (reference sequence). With 1 base removed from V and 3 bases from J, the gap between germline ends came to 13 bases. This CDR3 has 14 amino acids. The CDR3 here is CAWSANYRLYEQYF. The CDR3 DNA follows: TGTGCCTGGAGTGCGAACTATAGACTCTACGAGCAGTACTTC.

This chain joins TRBV5-6 and TRBJ2-3; 8 bases fit TRBD2. The V segment lost 3 bases and the J segment 1 base; nucleotides outside the gene matches: 7. The germline CDR1 and CDR2 sequences are SGHDT and YYEEEE. CDR3 length: 16 residues. The CDR3 region has the DNA TGTGCCAGCAGCTGGACATTAGCGGGGCGCACAGATACGCAGTATTTT. Translated: CASSWTLAGRTDTQYF. The full variable domain, its missing parts supplied by reference TRBV5-6 and TRBJ2-3, is DAGVTQSPTHLIKTRGQQVTLRCSPKSGHDTVSWYQQALGQGPQFIFQYYEEEERQRGNFPDRFSGHQFPNYSSELNVNALLLGDSALYLCASSWTLAGRTDTQYFGPGTRLTVL.

This chain joins TRBV5-6 and TRBJ1-5; the D is unclear. Germline lookup yields CDR1 SGHDT and CDR2 YYEEEE. The CDR3 totals 16 residues. The V gene lost 0 bases and the J gene lost 0 bases, with 10 bases spanning the gap. The CDR3 sequence is CASSLGHPYSNQPQHF. The DNA for the CDR3 is TGTGCCAGCAGCTTGGGACACCCCTATAGCAATCAGCCCCAGCATTTT.

The rearrangement uses TRBV9 and TRBJ2-1; 7 bases map to TRBD1. The CDR3 loop spans 16 amino acids. Trimming at V came to 3 bases and at J to 0 bases, leaving 6 bases not matched to a gene. Germline V CDR1 and CDR2: SGDLS, YYNGEE. The CDR3 DNA sequence: TGTGCCAGCAGCGATGCACAGGGGTACTCCTACAATGAGCAGTTCTTC. This codes for CASSDAQGYSYNEQFF.

V and J are TRBV5-4 and TRBJ2-7; 8 nucleotides align to TRBD1. V was clipped by 7 bases and J by 5 bases; unmatched bases: 8. Germline CDR1 SGHNT, CDR2 YYREEE (reference sequence). The CDR3 has 13 residues. The CDR3 DNA follows: TGTGCCAGCGGCCGACAGGGGTCAGACGAGCAGTACTTC. Protein product: CASGRQGSDEQYF. Full variable domain (outside the CDR3, taken from reference TRBV5-4 and TRBJ2-7): ETGVTQSPTHLIKTRGQQVTLRCSSQSGHNTVSWYQQALGQGPQFIFQYYREEENGRGNFPPRFSGLQFPNYSSELNVNALELDDSALYLCASGRQGSDEQYFGPGTRLTVT.

This chain connects TRBV7-2 to TRBJ2-4; 9 bases match TRBD1. CDR1 is SGHTA, CDR2 FQGNSA, per germline. CDR3 length: 17 residues. V lost 5 bases, J lost 2 bases, and 10 bases stayed unmatched. In DNA form, the CDR3 reads TGTGCCAGCAGCGCGGGACAGGGTTCTTTGTCCAAAAACATTCAGTACTTC. Residues: CASSAGQGSLSKNIQYF.

This rearrangement joins TRBV19 to TRBJ2-1; D ambiguous. The CDR3 loop spans 13 amino acids. V gave up 3 bases and J gave up 3 bases, with 6 bases separating them. The germline V gene has CDR1 LNHDA and CDR2 SQIVND (reference sequence). The CDR3 here is CASSILGYNEQFF. CDR3 nucleotide sequence: TGTGCCAGTAGTATTTTGGGCTACAATGAGCAGTTCTTC.